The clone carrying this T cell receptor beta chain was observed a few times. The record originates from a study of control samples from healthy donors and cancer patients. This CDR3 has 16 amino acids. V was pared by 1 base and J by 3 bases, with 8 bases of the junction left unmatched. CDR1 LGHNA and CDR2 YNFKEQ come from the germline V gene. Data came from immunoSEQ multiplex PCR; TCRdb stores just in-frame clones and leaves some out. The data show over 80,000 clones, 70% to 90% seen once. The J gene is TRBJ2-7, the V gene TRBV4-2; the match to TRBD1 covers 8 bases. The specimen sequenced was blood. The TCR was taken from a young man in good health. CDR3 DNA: TGTGCCAGCAGCCAAGGGATAGGACAGGGACTCTACGAGCAGTACTTC. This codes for CASSQGIGQGLYEQYF.